This TCR beta chain was recovered during a study of cytomegalovirus exposure and HLA in healthy donors. With 60 Vbeta and 13 Jbeta primers, the PCR was carried out. Profiled with immunoSEQ multiplex PCR; TCRdb holds only in-frame clones, not every one. The sample includes some 88,000 clones, 63% of them seen just once. Germline V gene lookup returns CDR1 LNHDA and CDR2 SQIVND (reference sequence). CDR3 length: 14 residues. Trimming left V 1 base short and J 2 bases short, with 7 bases between. The source material was PBMCs. The chain joins TRBV19 to TRBJ2-3, with a weak D call TRBD1 (6 bases). This clonotype was obtained from a young woman in good health and CMV-seronegative. CDR3 nucleotide sequence: TGTGCCAGTAGTATAGCGGGACACACAGATACGCAGTATTTT. It translates to CASSIAGHTDTQYF.